The sequence of this T cell receptor (beta chain) was determined in a study of preoperative IRX-2 immunotherapy in early breast cancer. Germline V CDR1 and CDR2: SQVTM, ANQGSEA. This CDR3 is built from 13 residues. V shed 7 bases and J shed 0 bases, with 13 bases lying between them. The treatment is: preoperative locoregional IRX-2 cytokine immunotherapy. This phase Ib study tested locoregional IRX-2 cytokine immunotherapy given before surgery. Method: immunoSEQ multiplex PCR; TCRdb's copy keeps in-frame clones and lacks some. The top ten hold nearly 2.5% of the sample, which has 34,000 or so clones, around 83% seen once.

The source is a human donor with breast cancer. The genes are TRBV29-1 and TRBJ2-7; tentatively, D is TRBD1 (6 bases). The specimen comprised lymph node tissue, sampled from a patient treated with IRX-2 immunotherapy. DNA for the CDR3: TGCAGCGGACTTACAGGGAACTCCTACGAGCAGTACTTC. This encodes CSGLTGNSYEQYF.